One sample yielded the 26 T cell receptor beta chains listed below, sequenced in a study of T cells after posttransplantation cyclophosphamide. Assay: immunoSEQ multiplex PCR; the TCRdb copy retains only in-frame clones and omits some. The repertoire holds roughly 17,000 clones, with 70% to 90% as singletons. Specimen: memory CD4+ T cells sorted from blood. The receptor source for this set is a man aged 30 to 39 in good health and a related stem cell transplant donor.

This clone was counted only a few times. The chain recombines TRBV6-1 with TRBJ1-3, with TRBD1 as a possible D gene (5 bases). Looked up from germline, CDR1 is MNHNS and CDR2 is SASEGT. CDR3 size: 14 residues. V was pared by 7 bases and J by 0 bases, with 10 bases between. CDR3 DNA sequence: TGTGCCAGCATAGCGGGGGGCTCTGGAAACACCATATATTTT. This translates into CASIAGGSGNTIYF.

This rearrangement joins TRBV6-1 to TRBJ1-3; D unclear. Looked up from germline, CDR1 is MNHNS and CDR2 is SASEGT. Trimming left V 1 base short and J 2 bases short, with 9 bases between. This CDR3 is 15 amino acids long. This chain's CDR3 is CASSEDQRAGNTIYF. The CDR3 nucleotides read TGTGCCAGCAGTGAAGACCAGAGGGCTGGAAACACCATATATTTT.

The chain has TRBV5-6 and TRBJ2-6; D unclear. Per germline, CDR1 SGHDT and CDR2 YYEEEE. V lost 1 base, J lost 0 bases, and 5 bases lay in between. This CDR3 is 15 amino acids long. The CDR3 nucleotides read TGTGCCAGCAGCTTGTTGAGCTCTGGGGCCAACGTCCTGACTTTC. It translates to CASSLLSSGANVLTF.

The chain has TRBV13 and TRBJ2-7; 7 nucleotides agree with TRBD1. J was trimmed by 0 bases and V by 5 bases; bases with no gene match: 10. Per the germline V gene, CDR1 is PRHDT and CDR2 is FYEKMQ (reference sequence). The CDR3 runs to 16 residues. CDR3 sequence: CASSAGTVTSSYEQYF. The CDR3 region has the DNA TGTGCCAGCAGCGCCGGGACAGTAACGAGCTCCTACGAGCAGTACTTC.

V usage is TRBV7-2 and J usage is TRBJ2-1; perhaps TRBD1 as D (6 bases). CDR1 is SGHTA and CDR2 is FQGNSA in the germline V gene. CDR3 length: 16 residues. The germline V and J ends were trimmed by 5 bases and 2 bases, with 16 bases remaining between them. The CDR3 DNA reads as TGTGCCAGCAGCACCATTCAGGGGATTGCCTACAATGAGCAGTTCTTC. It is translated as CASSTIQGIAYNEQFF.

This sequence joins TRBV6-1 and TRBJ1-2; no reliable D call. CDR3 length equals 14 residues. Germline V CDR1 and CDR2: MNHNS, SASEGT. V dropped 0 bases and J dropped 8 bases, with 13 bases sitting between them. DNA of the CDR3: TGTGCCAGCAGTGAAGCGCTGGGAGGAGTGGGCTACACCTTC. It yields the protein CASSEALGGVGYTF.

The V gene is TRBV4-3, the J gene TRBJ2-1; perhaps TRBD2 as D (6 bases). The CDR3 runs to 15 residues. The V end lost 4 bases, the J end lost 6 bases, and 16 bases lay between the germline ends. The germline CDR1 and CDR2 sequences are LGHNA and YSLEER. CDR3 bases: TGCGCCAGCAGCCGAGGAACGACTAGGGTCAATGAGCAGTTCTTC. This codes for CASSRGTTRVNEQFF.

A word on this clone: Other DNA sequences of this sample code for an identical CDR3. The chain has TRBV27 and TRBJ1-6; D gene uncertain. Trimming took 5 bases from V and 5 from J, leaving 13 bases between them. CDR3 length equals 15 residues. Germline V gives CDR1 MNHEY, CDR2 SMNVEV (reference sequence). The CDR3 region has the DNA TGTGCCAGCAGTACCGGGAGAGCTAATAATTCACCCCTCCACTTT. Amino acid sequence: CASSTGRANNSPLHF.

This sequence joins TRBV5-1 and TRBJ2-6; D possibly corresponds to TRBD1 (6 bases). CDR3 length: 17 amino acids. Trimming took 4 bases from V and 2 from J, leaving 16 bases between them. CDR1 and CDR2 (germline): SGHRS, YFSETQ. This chain's CDR3 is CASSPITGFAGANVLTF. The CDR3 coding sequence is TGCGCCAGCAGCCCGATAACAGGGTTCGCTGGGGCCAACGTCCTGACTTTC.

This clone has just a few counts. The chain has TRBV19 and TRBJ2-1; 8 nucleotides align to TRBD2. Losses at the gene ends were 3 bases for V and 1 base for J; bases not matched to a gene: 17. The CDR3 extends over 20 amino acids. Germline CDR1 LNHDA, CDR2 SQIVND (reference sequence). In DNA, the CDR3 is TGTGCCAGTAGTATCGGGGAGGAGGTAGCGGGGCCTCTATCCTACAATGAGCAGTTCTTC. As protein: CASSIGEEVAGPLSYNEQFF. Drawing the rest from reference TRBV19 and TRBJ2-1, the complete variable domain is DGGITQSPKYLFRKEGQNVTLSCEQNLNHDAMYWYRQDPGQGLRLIYYSQIVNDFQKGDIAEGYSVSREKKESFPLTVTSAQKNPTAFYLCASSIGEEVAGPLSYNEQFFGPGTRLTVL.

V and J are TRBV7-2 and TRBJ2-1; 8 bases fit TRBD2. Germline V gene lookup returns CDR1 SGHTA and CDR2 FQGNSA. J was trimmed by 6 bases and V by 1 base; bases with no gene match: 8. There are 16 residues in the CDR3. CDR3 sequence: CASSLEGTRSVNEQFF. The CDR3, as DNA: TGTGCCAGCAGCTTAGAAGGGACTAGATCCGTCAATGAGCAGTTCTTC. Complete variable domain (other parts from reference TRBV7-2 and TRBJ2-1): GAGVSQSPSNKVTEKGKDVELRCDPISGHTALYWYRQSLGQGLEFLIYFQGNSAPDKSGLPSDRFSAERTGGSVSTLTIQRTQQEDSAVYLCASSLEGTRSVNEQFFGPGTRLTVL.

The chain uses TRBV9 and TRBJ2-1, with D possibly being TRBD2 (6 bases). The V gene's germline CDR1 is SGDLS and CDR2 YYNGEE. V was cut by 4 bases and J by 0 bases, with 14 bases left in between. The CDR3 is 16 amino acids. The CDR3 here is CASSFSGSHSYNEQFF. The CDR3 bases are TGTGCCAGCAGCTTCAGCGGGTCCCACTCCTACAATGAGCAGTTCTTC.

The V and J genes are TRBV28 and TRBJ2-3; TRBD2 matches at 10 bases. CDR1 and CDR2 (germline): MDHEN, SYDVKM. This CDR3 has 17 residues. The junction had 11 bases not matched to a gene; V was cut back by 5 bases and J by 3 bases. The CDR3 DNA reads TGTGCCAGCAGTGGGACAGCGGGGGGGCCTGGTACAGATACGCAGTATTTT. Translated: CASSGTAGGPGTDTQYF.

This clone was recorded once. The rearrangement uses TRBV27 and TRBJ1-2; a weak D match, TRBD1 (6 bases). The CDR3 loop spans 13 amino acids. Trimming shortened V by 3 bases and J by 5 bases, and 10 bases separated the two germline ends. Germline CDR1 MNHEY, CDR2 SMNVEV (reference sequence). The CDR3 DNA is TGTGCCAGCAGTTTGGACAGACGATATGGCTACACCTTC. This translates into CASSLDRRYGYTF.

The genes are TRBV11-2 and TRBJ2-5; the match to TRBD2 covers 7 bases. Germline V gene lookup returns CDR1 SGHAT and CDR2 FQNNGV. The CDR3 sequence is 14 residues long. With 1 base clipped from V and 6 bases from J, the junction kept 5 bases outside the gene matches. The CDR3 DNA reads TGTGCCAGCAGCTTAGCGGGGGGAGTCAAGACCCAGTACTTC. Translating gives CASSLAGGVKTQYF.

The chain has TRBV7-2 and TRBJ2-2; maybe TRBD1 (5 bases). Germline V gene data show CDR1 as SGHTA and CDR2 as FQGNSA. This CDR3 has 15 amino acids. Deletions cut 3 bases from V and 6 bases from J, with 14 bases between. In nucleotides, the CDR3 is TGTGCCAGCAGCTTCAGAAGGGGATCCTCCGGGGAGCTGTTTTTT. Translation: CASSFRRGSSGELFF.

The chain combines TRBV4-2 with TRBJ2-3, with TRBD1 as a possible D gene (5 bases). The ends were cut back, 0 bases at V and 0 bases at J, with 25 bases in the middle. Germline assignment: CDR1 LGHNA and CDR2 YNFKEQ. The CDR3 covers 21 residues. CDR3 DNA sequence: TGTGCCAGCAGCCAAGATTCGACCTGGGGCTCGCCTCAGCTTAGCACAGATACGCAGTATTTT. Residues: CASSQDSTWGSPQLSTDTQYF.

This clone was observed a single time. The rearrangement links TRBV7-9 to TRBJ1-2; 8 bases match TRBD1. J gave up 3 bases and V 1 base, and 10 bases lay outside the gene matches. CDR1 and CDR2 from the germline V gene are SEHNR and FQNEAQ (reference sequence). The CDR3 consists of 17 residues. The CDR3 loop reads CASSLGWAGGAYYGYTF. CDR3 coding DNA: TGTGCCAGCAGCTTAGGTTGGGCAGGGGGCGCTTACTATGGCTACACCTTC. The whole variable domain, filled in from reference TRBV7-9 and TRBJ1-2, reads DTGVSQNPRHKITKRGQNVTFRCDPISEHNRLYWYRQTLGQGPEFLTYFQNEAQLEKSRLLSDRFSAERPKGSFSTLEIQRTEQGDSAMYLCASSLGWAGGAYYGYTFGSGTRLTVV.

The V gene is TRBV7-6, the J gene TRBJ2-5; D may be TRBD1 (5 bases). The CDR3 loop spans 13 amino acids. Deletions cut 2 bases from V and 11 bases from J, with 15 bases between. Germline assignment: CDR1 SGHVS and CDR2 FNYEAQ. CDR3 sequence: CASSLKAGFEQYF. DNA of the CDR3: TGTGCCAGCAGCTTAAAGGCAGGGTTTGAGCAGTACTTC.

In its sample, this clone was seen a few times. CDR3 amino acids: CASSRKPYNEQFF. The CDR3, as DNA: TGTGCCAGCAGCCGCAAGCCCTACAATGAGCAGTTCTTC. The V gene is TRBV7-6, the J gene TRBJ2-1; D is unclear. The CDR3 is 13 amino acids. Between the trimmed V and J ends, which lost 5 bases and 2 bases, there was a span of 7 bases. Germline values: CDR1 SGHVS, CDR2 FNYEAQ.

This clone appeared once. The chain recombines TRBV12-2 with TRBJ2-3; the table's D call of TRBD2 was not tested on the DNA. TRBV12-2 is described as a pseudogene. There are 17 residues in the CDR3. CDR3 sequence reads: CASRLELSGGDTDTQYF. The DNA of the CDR3 is TGTGCAAGTCGCTTAGAGTTAAGCGGGGGGGACACAGATACGCAGTATTTT.

The chain carries TRBV7-9 and TRBJ1-2; D is uncertain. The CDR3 extends over 14 amino acids. CDR1 and CDR2 (germline): SEHNR, FQNEAQ (reference sequence). The germline V and J ends were trimmed by 5 bases and 7 bases, with 17 bases remaining between them. The CDR3 region has the DNA TGTGCCAGCAGCCCGACATCCCAAATTGGTGGCTACACCTTC. It encodes CASSPTSQIGGYTF.

This clone came up a few times. The V call is TRBV6-1, the J call TRBJ1-1; TRBD1 is a possible D gene (5 bases). The germline CDR1 and CDR2 sequences are MNHNS and SASEGT. V was clipped by 6 bases and J by 0 bases, with 8 bases between them. CDR3 length: 13 amino acids. CDR3 sequence: CASSATVNTEAFF. The CDR3 coding sequence is TGTGCCAGCAGCGCGACAGTGAACACTGAAGCTTTCTTT.

This clone was detected only once. The V and J genes are TRBV18 and TRBJ2-7; TRBD1 aligns across 11 bases. Germline CDR1 is KGHSH and CDR2 is LQKENI. This CDR3 has 15 residues. Trimming cost V 6 bases and J 3 bases; bases outside gene matches: 7. The CDR3 here is CASSFAGTGGYEQYF. CDR3 nucleotides: TGTGCCAGCTCCTTTGCGGGGACAGGGGGCTACGAGCAGTACTTC.

DNA of the CDR3: TGTGCCAGCAGTTTATTCCTAGGCTTGGGTTACGAGCAGTACTTC. It yields the protein CASSLFLGLGYEQYF. The rearrangement uses TRBV27 and TRBJ2-7, with no clear D. Per the germline V gene, CDR1 is MNHEY and CDR2 is SMNVEV (reference sequence). Trimming shortened V by 1 base and J by 4 bases, and 14 bases separated the two germline ends. CDR3 length: 15 residues.

This chain links TRBV5-1 with TRBJ2-3, with 9 bases lining up with TRBD2. Trimming at V came to 4 bases and at J to 1 base, leaving 4 bases not matched to a gene. The germline V gene encodes CDR1 SGHRS and CDR2 YFSETQ. The CDR3 contains 15 residues. CDR3: CASSEVAGGTDTQYF. The DNA for the CDR3 is TGCGCCAGCAGCGAAGTAGCGGGGGGCACAGATACGCAGTATTTT.